Each of the 7 T cell receptor beta chains below was sequenced from the same sample in a study of CD8+CD57+ T cells in acquired aplastic anemia. CD8+CD57+ cell expansion had been shown by flow cytometry in patients chosen for sequencing. TCR beta VDJ and CDR3 profiling used genomic DNA as template. TCRdb passed the reads through MiXCR, listing each CDR3 protein once. The sample contains approximately 100,000 distinct CDR3 sequences, around 62% of which appear only once. The sequenced material came from sorted CD4+, CD8+, or CD8+CD57+ T cells (not recorded which) from PBMCs. These receptors were taken from a human donor with aplastic anemia.

The J gene is TRBJ1-4, the V gene TRBV9, with D possibly matching TRBD1 (6 bases). Trimming pared 3 bases from V and 6 bases from J, leaving 15 bases between. CDR3 length: 15 amino acids. Germline V gives CDR1 SGDLS, CDR2 YYNGEE. CDR3 residues: CASSEGDKRHEKLFF. The CDR3, as DNA: TGTGCCAGCAGCGAGGGGGACAAGAGACATGAAAAACTGTTTTTT.

The chain employs TRBV10-3 and TRBJ2-2; D not certain. Trimming stripped 0 bases from V and 6 bases from J, with 17 bases between. The CDR3 length is 17 residues. Germline lookup yields CDR1 ENHRY and CDR2 SYGVKD. The CDR3 nucleotides read TGTGCCATCAGTGAGTCGGTCGAGGAAGGGTCCCCCGGGGAGCTGTTTTTT. This sequence encodes CAISESVEEGSPGELFF.

The chain recombines TRBV15 with TRBJ2-3, with D hard to call. V was shortened by 5 bases and J by 1 base, with 13 bases between the two germline ends. This CDR3 has 15 amino acids. Germline CDR1 is LNHNV and CDR2 is YYDKDF (reference sequence). The DNA of the CDR3 is TGTGCCACCAGCCGCTGGCCTTTGGGCACAGATACGCAGTATTTT. This codes for CATSRWPLGTDTQYF.

The chain couples TRBV15 to TRBJ2-7; D is possibly TRBD1 (5 bases). Germline-derived CDR1 and CDR2 are LNHNV and YYDKDF (reference sequence). The CDR3 is 14 amino acids. V was cut by 0 bases and J by 1 base, with 7 bases left in between. Here the CDR3 reads CATSRDQGSYEQYF. CDR3 sequence (DNA): TGTGCCACCAGCAGAGATCAGGGTTCCTACGAGCAGTACTTC.

CDR3 region: CAISPGQGNQPQHF. The CDR3 DNA follows: TGTGCCATCAGCCCCGGACAGGGAAATCAGCCCCAGCATTTT. The chain links TRBV10-3 to TRBJ1-5, with 8 positions matching TRBD1. CDR3 length: 14 residues. V shed 6 bases and J 4 bases; nucleotides not matched to a gene: 5. Germline CDR1 and CDR2: ENHRY and SYGVKD.

This clonotype appeared once. This rearrangement joins TRBV2 to TRBJ1-4, with D perhaps matching TRBD1 (6 bases). V lost 6 bases and J lost 6, with 17 bases in between. The germline V gene has CDR1 SNHLY and CDR2 FYNNEI. This CDR3 comprises 15 residues. CDR3 nucleotides: TGTGCCAGCAGAGACCCCGGGACACTTTATGAAAAACTGTTTTTT. Translation: CASRDPGTLYEKLFF.

As concerns this clonotype: No conserved phenylalanine or tryptophan ends this CDR3, so it is likely a read error. This chain uses TRBV29-1 with TRBJ1-1; D gene uncertain. Between the trimmed V and J ends, which lost 5 bases and 6 bases, there was a span of 7 bases. Germline V gives CDR1 SQVTM, CDR2 ANQGSEA. The CDR3 loop spans 10 amino acids. In nucleotides, the CDR3 is TGCAGCGTTCCCGAGGCTGAAGCTTTCCTT. It codes for CSVPEAEAFL.